This T cell receptor (beta chain) was obtained from a study of shared clonotypes between healthy human individuals (dated by TCRdb to the early 2020s). A note on the overall study: The cohort included a few men and a couple of women between 18 and 49 years of age. For each donor, CD4 naive and CD4 memory were each given three plates, CD8 naive was given two plates, and CD8 memory was given one plate. Blood TCR repertoires of about five healthy adults were deeply sequenced to estimate repertoire size and the extent of clonotype sharing between individuals. Libraries were prepared and TCR repertoires were sequenced by different laboratories using diverse techniques, in order to increase sequencing depth and limit assay-specific biases. Each donor's leukapheresis produced roughly between roughly 0.85 and 9.5 billion PBMCs.

The full study reports these points: Naive subsets generally had larger estimated clonotype richness than memory subsets did. Incomplete sequencing was indicated by rarefaction of sorted-subset datasets, despite the large sequencing depth. Sampling was limited to blood, and TCR repertoires in tissue likely differ from TCR repertoires in blood. When a few donors were compared, the shared fraction of clonotypes was about 5.2% for naive CD4, 3.5% to 4% for naive CD8, more than 2% for memory CD4, and roughly 0.4% for memory CD8. Because the study included only a small number of donors, the genetic and exposure-history diversity represented was limited. Pairwise subsampling led to the expectation that sequencing depth would affect the degree of clonotype sharing among donors. Compared with non-shared clonotypes, the clonotypes found in all four sorted-subset donors had higher generation probabilities.

In the case of this clone: Its cognate antigen has yet to be identified. No base quality values were provided; no much bigger clone lies one nucleotide off.

TCR CDR3 regions were amplified from genomic DNA by multiplex PCR using the deep immunoSEQ assay. Genomic DNA extracted from each cell subset was distributed evenly over all wells of several immunoSEQ 96-well plates, and each plate served as one replicate. For sorted subsets, each replicate PCR was loaded with approximately 200 ng genomic DNA, equivalent to some 31,000 T cell genomes. The purified libraries were quantified using a Qubit 3.0 fluorometer, sized with a Bioanalyzer 2100, and then quantified again using the KAPA Library Quantification kit. A separate single-read 150-cycle Illumina NextSeq 550 flow cell was used to sequence each immunoSEQ 96-well plate. Concerning the study's data processing: Because the immunoSEQ output included only junctional sequences and no quality scores, the filtering could not be the same as the filtering used for full-length reads. Sequences were annotated with PyIR, a Python wrapper for IgBLAST v1.9, using IMGT germline references to assign V/J genes and CDR3. Reads with weak V/J assignments (E-value above 1e-6), missing CDR3, stop codons, out-of-frame junctions, or ambiguous translated residues were removed. A V3J clonotype was defined by an identical inferred V gene, J gene, and CDR3 amino acid sequence. Percentage overlap between repertoires was calculated by dividing the number of shared unique clonotypes by the size of the smaller repertoire. Three approaches were used to assess repertoire richness: RTK rarefaction, the Chao1 estimator, and Recon v2.1 estimates of unobserved clonotypes. Generation probabilities for all TCRbeta clonotypes obtained by the gDNA method from a few donors were computed using OLGA. The source is immuneACCESS, and TCRdb retained only in-frame sequences with V and J called. Part of the clones is not carried over; for the studies checked, unresolved V genes explain less than half of this, and the remainder is unexplained. The V and J calls and the clone size are those of that table, but D and trimming were determined from the DNA. In all, the sample holds 2 million to 2.5 million clones, and about 94% of those were seen once. In total, the top ten clones hold less than 0.15% of the sample.

The donors were healthy, HIV-negative adults with no recently reported acute infections or vaccinations. Every donor was a Caucasian adult residing in Nashville, Tennessee, USA. Magnetic negative selection was used to enrich CD4+ T cells, after which naive cells were positively selected on CD45RA and the negative fraction became the memory subset. Blood was obtained by leukapheresis, after which PBMCs were separated by Ficoll-Histopaque density gradient centrifugation and cryopreserved in liquid nitrogen vapor phase. Analytical flow cytometry was used to check the purity and quantity of every magnetically sorted T cell population. Genomic DNA was isolated from every sorted fraction and measured by UV absorbance on a Nanodrop 2000c. V is trimmed back by 3 bases and J by 7 bases, and the junction contains 3 bases that no gene match accounts for. The cysteine opens and the phenylalanine closes a CDR3 of 13 amino acids. Only the CDR3 region is kept as DNA, spanning 39 bases read in frame from base 1. The germline V gene (reference sequence) yields SGHNT for CDR1 and YYREEE for CDR2.

The TCR was taken from a man younger than 35 in good health. The chain couples TRBV5-4 to TRBJ2-2; TRBD2 matches 7 bases in the middle. Input material: naive CD4+ T cells sorted from blood. What the cell subset or site label conveys for this sample: CD45RA+ positively selected. In nucleotide form, the sequence is TGTGCCAGCAGCTCGACTAGCTTCGGGGAGCTGTTTTTT. Its translation is CASSSTSFGELFF.